This T cell receptor beta chain comes out of a study of blood T cell repertoires in COVID-19. Original handling: How many nucleated cells were present was estimated from reference gene primer amplification. The method was immunoSEQ multiplex PCR; TCRdb's version includes in-frame clones alone and lacks a portion of them. V and J calls and clone size come straight from that table; D and trimming were deduced from the DNA. This repertoire shows under 40,000 clones, around four fifths found once; its top ten account for about 14%. This TCR derives from a man aged 50 to 59 with active or convalescent COVID-19. Sequenced: peripheral blood.

The CDR3 loop is CASLDRGYYGYTF. The CDR3 DNA is TGTGCCAGCCTTGACAGGGGATACTATGGCTACACCTTC. The V gene is TRBV28, the J gene TRBJ1-2; 8 bases match TRBD1. CDR3 size: 13 residues. V lost 8 bases, J lost 3 bases, and 5 bases stayed unmatched. Germline CDR1 is MDHEN and CDR2 is SYDVKM.